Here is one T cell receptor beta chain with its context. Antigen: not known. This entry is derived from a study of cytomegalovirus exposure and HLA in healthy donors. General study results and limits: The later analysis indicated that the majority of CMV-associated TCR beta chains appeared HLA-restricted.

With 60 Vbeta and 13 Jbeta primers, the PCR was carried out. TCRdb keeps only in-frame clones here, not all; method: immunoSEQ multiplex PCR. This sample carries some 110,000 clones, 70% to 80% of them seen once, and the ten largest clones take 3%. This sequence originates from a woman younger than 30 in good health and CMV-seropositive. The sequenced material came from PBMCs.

The CDR3 region has the DNA TGTGCCAGCAGCTCCGGAGGGTCTGGAAACACCATATATTTT. The encoded protein is CASSSGGSGNTIYF. V is TRBV7-3 and J is TRBJ1-3; no clear D. Germline-derived CDR1 and CDR2 are SGHTA and FQGTGA. The CDR3 runs 14 residues. V was shortened by 4 bases and J by 1 base, with 8 bases between the two germline ends.